These T cell receptor beta chains were read from a single sample in a study of OX40 agonist ivuxolimab in advanced cancers. Sequencing was performed with immunoSEQ multiplex PCR; in TCRdb, only in-frame clones are kept and a portion is missing. This sample has about 82,000 clones, with around 88% found just once. The sample consisted of CD4+ or CD8+ T cells sorted from blood, taken in a trial of the OX40 agonist ivuxolimab. Receptor source: an adult with an advanced solid tumor such as melanoma, head and neck, liver or kidney cancer. Both conserved end residues are part of each CDR3. Each record gives: D gene, J gene, clone size, V gene, CDR3 DNA, CDR3 protein. A D gene is named only where the DNA matches it firmly. Size tells how often a clone was seen (once, few, many) or the class of an expanded clone, and some rows leave it out.

D: .; J: TRBJ2-7; size: .; V: TRBV7-9; DNA: TGTGCCAGCAGCTTAGCGGACTACGAGCAGTACTTC; CDR3: CASSLADYEQYF
D: TRBD2; J: TRBJ2-1; size: .; V: TRBV25-1; DNA: TGTGCCAGCAGTGAATATGAGTTGGGTAGCGGGAGCTACAATGAGCAGTTCTTC; CDR3: CASSEYELGSGSYNEQFF
D: .; J: TRBJ2-7; size: .; V: TRBV7-2; DNA: TGTGCCAGCAGCTTAGGGCGGGGACAGTCCTACGAGCAGTACTTC; CDR3: CASSLGRGQSYEQYF
D: .; J: TRBJ1-5; size: once; V: TRBV5-4; DNA: TGTGCCAGCAGCTTGCTGTCTCAGAATCAGCCCCAGCATTTT; CDR3: CASSLLSQNQPQHF
D: .; J: TRBJ2-3; size: .; V: TRBV5-1; DNA: TGCGCCAGCAGCTCCGGAGGGAGTACAGATACGCAGTATTTT; CDR3: CASSSGGSTDTQYF
D: .; J: TRBJ2-1; size: few; V: TRBV15; DNA: TGTGCCACCAGCAGAGAAGGAGGGGAGCAGTTCTTC; CDR3: CATSREGGEQFF
D: .; J: TRBJ2-1; size: .; V: TRBV11-2; DNA: TGTGCCAGCAGCTCCCGGGCTCTGGGAGATGAGCAGTTCTTC; CDR3: CASSSRALGDEQFF
D: .; J: TRBJ2-1; size: .; V: TRBV11-2; DNA: TGTGCCAGCAGCCCACACAATGAGCAGTTCTTC; CDR3: CASSPHNEQFF
D: .; J: TRBJ1-2; size: .; V: TRBV4-3; DNA: TGCGCCAGCAGCCAGGATAGGGGCAGGGGAGGCTACACCTTC; CDR3: CASSQDRGRGGYTF
D: .; J: TRBJ2-1; size: .; V: TRBV6-6; DNA: TGTGCCAGCAGCTACAATGAGCAGTTCTTC; CDR3: CASSYNEQFF
D: .; J: TRBJ2-7; size: .; V: TRBV7-2; DNA: TGTGCCAGCAGCTTAGGAGGGACTGCGATCGAGCAGTACTTC; CDR3: CASSLGGTAIEQYF
D: TRBD1; J: TRBJ2-7; size: .; V: TRBV5-1; DNA: TGCGCCAGCAGCTCCACGACGGGACAGGGGAAAGCGGCGTACTTC; CDR3: CASSSTTGQGKAAYF
D: .; J: TRBJ2-5; size: .; V: TRBV29-1; DNA: TGCAGCGTTGTACCGGAGGAGACCCAGTACTTC; CDR3: CSVVPEETQYF
D: TRBD1; J: TRBJ2-7; size: .; V: TRBV28; DNA: TGTGCCAGCAGTTTGGCCCGGACAGGATATGCCGAGCAGTACTTC; CDR3: CASSLARTGYAEQYF
D: TRBD1; J: TRBJ1-5; size: .; V: TRBV10-3; DNA: TGTGCCACTAGAACGGACAGGTTTAATCAGCCCCAGCATTTT; CDR3: CATRTDRFNQPQHF
D: TRBD1; J: TRBJ1-5; size: .; V: TRBV6-5; DNA: TGTGCCAGCAGTCCTCGACAGGGCAGTCAGCCCCAGCATTTT; CDR3: CASSPRQGSQPQHF
D: .; J: TRBJ2-5; size: .; V: TRBV11-2; DNA: TGTGCCAGCAGCTTAGGTGTGAGAGAGACCCAGTACTTC; CDR3: CASSLGVRETQYF
D: TRBD2; J: TRBJ2-7; size: .; V: TRBV11-2; DNA: TGTGCCAGCAGCTTACTAGCGGGGTTTACGTACGAGCAGTACTTC; CDR3: CASSLLAGFTYEQYF
D: TRBD2; J: TRBJ2-5; size: .; V: TRBV7-3; DNA: TGTGCCACCCTGGGGGGGAGAACCCAAGAGACCCAGTACTTC; CDR3: CATLGGRTQETQYF
D: .; J: TRBJ2-6; size: .; V: TRBV15; DNA: TGTGCCACCAGCAGAGCAGGGGTTGCTGGGGCCAACGTCCTGACTTTC; CDR3: CATSRAGVAGANVLTF
D: TRBD2; J: TRBJ2-5; size: once; V: TRBV5-1; DNA: TGCGCCAGCAGCCGGGGGGACCGGGCGCAAGAGACCCAGTACTTC; CDR3: CASSRGDRAQETQYF
D: TRBD2; J: TRBJ2-1; size: .; V: TRBV28; DNA: TGTGCCAGCAGTTTATCCCCACTAGCGGGAGGAAGGTATGAGCAGTTCTTC; CDR3: CASSLSPLAGGRYEQFF
D: TRBD2; J: TRBJ2-3; size: .; V: TRBV28; DNA: TGTGCCAGCAGTACCCACCCGGGGCGCGCCGGGAGGGCAGATACGCAGTATTTT; CDR3: CASSTHPGRAGRADTQYF
D: .; J: TRBJ2-7; size: few; V: TRBV2; DNA: TGTGCCAGCAGTTGGGCGTGGGATGGGCAGTACTTC; CDR3: CASSWAWDGQYF
D: TRBD1; J: TRBJ1-2; size: medium-sized; V: TRBV4-1; DNA: TGCGCCAGCAGCCGACCGGGACAGGGGTTTGGCTTC; CDR3: CASSRPGQGFGF
D: .; J: TRBJ1-3; size: .; V: TRBV5-1; DNA: TGCGCCAGCAGCTTGGGAGGTACTGGAAACACCATATATTTT; CDR3: CASSLGGTGNTIYF
D: .; J: TRBJ1-1; size: .; V: TRBV5-1; DNA: TGCGCCAGCAGGTCGGGACTGTGGAACACTGAAGCTTTCTTT; CDR3: CASRSGLWNTEAFF
D: .; J: TRBJ2-6; size: .; V: TRBV4-2; DNA: TGTGCCAGCAGCCAACCATCTGGGGCCAACGTCCTGACTTTC; CDR3: CASSQPSGANVLTF
D: .; J: TRBJ1-1; size: .; V: TRBV28; DNA: TGTGCCAGCCACAGGGATTTGGGCACTGAAGCTTTCTTT; CDR3: CASHRDLGTEAFF
D: .; J: TRBJ1-1; size: .; V: TRBV10-3; DNA: TGTGCCATCAGTGACGGGGATGTTGGAGGGGTAACTGAAGCTTTCTTT; CDR3: CAISDGDVGGVTEAFF
D: TRBD1; J: TRBJ2-1; size: .; V: TRBV5-1; DNA: TGCGCCAGCAGGACAGGGTCGAACAATGAGCAGTTCTTC; CDR3: CASRTGSNNEQFF
D: TRBD2; J: TRBJ2-3; size: .; V: TRBV9; DNA: TGTGCCAGCAGCGCGACTAGCGGGAGGGCATCAGATACGCAGTATTTT; CDR3: CASSATSGRASDTQYF
D: TRBD1; J: TRBJ2-5; size: .; V: TRBV5-1; DNA: TGCGCCAGCAGCTATGGACAGGGCTGGGAGCAGTACTTC; CDR3: CASSYGQGWEQYF
D: .; J: TRBJ2-3; size: few; V: TRBV4-1; DNA: TGCGCCAGCAGCCAGGCGAGGCCGGGGGATACGCAGTATTTT; CDR3: CASSQARPGDTQYF
D: .; J: TRBJ2-7; size: .; V: TRBV7-8; DNA: TGTGCCAGCAGTAGAGCGGGCCTGGGGTCCTACGAGCAGTACTTC; CDR3: CASSRAGLGSYEQYF
D: .; J: TRBJ2-2; size: .; V: TRBV9; DNA: TGTGCCAGCAGCGTTTTCGAACTAGCGAACACCGGGGAGCTGTTTTTT; CDR3: CASSVFELANTGELFF
D: TRBD1; J: TRBJ1-2; size: .; V: TRBV6-5; DNA: TGTGCCAGCAGTCCCAAATCGACAGGGACCTATGGCTACACCTTC; CDR3: CASSPKSTGTYGYTF
D: .; J: TRBJ2-5; size: once; V: TRBV29-1; DNA: TGCAGCGCATCCCAAGGCGGGGAGACCCAGTACTTC; CDR3: CSASQGGETQYF
D: .; J: TRBJ2-7; size: .; V: TRBV6-6; DNA: TGTGCCAGCAGTCCCACTGGGAAAGGGGTTTTCGAGCAGTACTTC; CDR3: CASSPTGKGVFEQYF
D: TRBD2; J: TRBJ2-2; size: .; V: TRBV15; DNA: TGTGCCACCGGTGGACTAGCGAGTACCGGGGAGCTGTTTTTT; CDR3: CATGGLASTGELFF
D: .; J: TRBJ2-1; size: .; V: TRBV7-3; DNA: TGTGCCAGCAGCTCTCCTGAGGGAAGAATAAACAATGAGCAGTTCTTC; CDR3: CASSSPEGRINNEQFF
D: .; J: TRBJ1-2; size: .; V: TRBV13; DNA: TGTGCCAGCAGCATGCGACAGCCCCCTAACTATGGCTACACCTTC; CDR3: CASSMRQPPNYGYTF
D: .; J: TRBJ2-1; size: once; V: TRBV29-1; DNA: TGCAGCGTTGAAGGGTACAATGAGCAGTTCTTC; CDR3: CSVEGYNEQFF